This T cell receptor beta chain was sequenced for a study of T cell responses to AZD1222 COVID-19 vaccine (dated by TCRdb to about 2021). General notes on the study: A total of over 230 trial participants underwent TCR sequencing, of whom approximately 200 had received two doses of AZD1222 and some 25 had received two doses of the MenACWY control vaccine. Trial participants were enrolled by age into subgroups of 18-55, 56-69 and 70-plus years, and roughly 150, 30 and 60 TCR-sequenced participants, respectively, were included in these subgroups.

The germline V gene (reference sequence) provides CDR1 LNHNV and CDR2 YYDKDF. V loses 5 bases, J loses 2 bases, and the germline ends lie 13 bases apart. The CDR3 sequence holds 15 residues, the cysteine and phenylalanine included. The DNA shown is the 45-base CDR3, in frame from base 1. Findings and caveats that apply to the study as a whole: Most participants were white British and females outnumbered males, and the authors suggested that clonal diversity may have been underestimated. Because no day 14 peak-response samples were available, the repertoires could be characterized only after the peak T cell response. The 56-69-year group was small, and its depth increase did not reach significance, likely because of low power. Reportedly, almost half of the unique spike-specific TCRs recognized epitopes lying outside the regions that are mutated in the B.1.351 and B.1.1.7 variants. After two AZD1222 doses, spike-specific TCR breadth and depth were significantly higher than at day 0 and than in MenACWY recipients. Conclusions about previously exposed vaccinees were limited because only six AZD1222 recipients were SARS-CoV-2 seropositive at baseline. CD4 TCRs associated with the vaccine covered the entire spike protein, and the dominant responses were in regions 160-218 and 743-854.

What this sample's time point label stands for: about 28 days (+/-7) after the second vaccine dose. Because spike-specific TCR depth and breadth did not differ between the two schedules, AZD1222 recipients who got a second dose at roughly 4 weeks were pooled with those who got a second dose at roughly 12 weeks. The vaccinee samples were drawn from two UK trials, COV001 and COV002, one of which was a single-blind randomized controlled phase 2/3 trial testing AZD1222 (ChAdOx1 nCoV-19) in healthy adults. Trial participant PBMC samples were collected at day 0 and day 28 after the second dose for TCRbeta chain sequencing. The CDR3 regions of human TCRbeta chains were subjected to immunosequencing. On the study's bioinformatics: TCRs in the repertoires were compared against a reference library of SARS-CoV-2-specific TCRs that had been generated with the MIRA antigen-specificity platform. Breadth meant the fraction of unique TCRs that were SARS-CoV-2-associated, whereas depth meant the fraction of total T cells that were SARS-CoV-2-associated. Using the MIRA data, every spike-specific TCR was mapped to the spike region that the TCR reacted to and assigned to either a CD4 or a CD8 class. Log10-transformed breadth and depth values were compared by one-way ANOVA with Sidak's multiple comparisons tests. This is the immuneACCESS table as TCRdb keeps it, with only in-frame sequences that have V and J called. A part of the clones is gone; compared with another copy, unresolved V genes explain less than half, and the rest is unexplained. V and J calls and clone size are copied from that table; D and trimming were computed from the DNA. The sample has over 130,000 clones on record, roughly 88% of them singletons. The ten largest clones take up 1.5% to 2% of the sample.

To note about this clone: Its binding antigen is unknown. Within one base of it there is no much larger clone, and no base qualities were kept.

This sequence uses TRBV15 and TRBJ1-5; the D gene assignment is ambiguous. The material was peripheral blood, obtained 28 days after the second AZD1222 dose. This sequence originates from an adult who received the AZD1222 COVID-19 vaccine. In nucleotide form, the sequence is TGTGCCACCAGCTTGGCATACCCTGGCAATCAGCCCCAGCATTTT. The resulting protein is CATSLAYPGNQPQHF. Beyond the CDR3, the reference TRBV15 and TRBJ1-5 genes provide the residues; the full variable domain reads: DAMVIQNPRYQVTQFGKPVTLSCSQTLNHNVMYWYQQKSSQAPKLLFHYYDKDFNNEADTPDNFQSRRPNTSFCFLDIRSPGLGDTAMYLCATSLAYPGNQPQHFGDGTRLSIL.